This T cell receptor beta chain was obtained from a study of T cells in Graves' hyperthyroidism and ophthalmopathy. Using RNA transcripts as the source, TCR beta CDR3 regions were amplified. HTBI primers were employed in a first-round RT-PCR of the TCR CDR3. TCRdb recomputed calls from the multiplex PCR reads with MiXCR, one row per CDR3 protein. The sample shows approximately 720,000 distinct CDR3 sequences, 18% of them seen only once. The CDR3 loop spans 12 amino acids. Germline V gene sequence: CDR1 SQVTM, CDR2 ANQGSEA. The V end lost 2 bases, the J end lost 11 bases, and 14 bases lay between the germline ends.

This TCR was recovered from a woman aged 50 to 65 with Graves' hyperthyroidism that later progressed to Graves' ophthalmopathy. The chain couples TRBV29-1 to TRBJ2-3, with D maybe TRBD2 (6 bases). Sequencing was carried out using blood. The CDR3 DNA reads TGCAGCGTTGAACAGTGGCGGGGCGAGCAGTATTTT. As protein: CSVEQWRGEQYF.